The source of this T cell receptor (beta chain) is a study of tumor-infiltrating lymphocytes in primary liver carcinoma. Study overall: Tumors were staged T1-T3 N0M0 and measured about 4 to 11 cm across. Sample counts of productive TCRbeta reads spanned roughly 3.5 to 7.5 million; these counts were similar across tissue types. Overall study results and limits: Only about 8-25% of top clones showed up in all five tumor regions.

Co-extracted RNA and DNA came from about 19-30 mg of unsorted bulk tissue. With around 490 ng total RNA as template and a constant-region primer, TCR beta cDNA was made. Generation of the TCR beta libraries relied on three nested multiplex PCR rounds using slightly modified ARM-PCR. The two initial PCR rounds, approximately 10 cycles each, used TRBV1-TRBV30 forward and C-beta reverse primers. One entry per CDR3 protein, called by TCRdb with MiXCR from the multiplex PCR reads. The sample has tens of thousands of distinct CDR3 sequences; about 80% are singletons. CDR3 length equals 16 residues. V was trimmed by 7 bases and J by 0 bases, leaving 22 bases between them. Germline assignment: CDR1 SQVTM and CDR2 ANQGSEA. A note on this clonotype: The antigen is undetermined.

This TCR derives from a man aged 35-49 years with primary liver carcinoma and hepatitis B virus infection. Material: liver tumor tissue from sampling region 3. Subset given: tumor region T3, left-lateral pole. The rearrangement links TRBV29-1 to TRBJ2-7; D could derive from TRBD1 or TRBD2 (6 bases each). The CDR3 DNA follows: TGCAGCGCTGATGAGCCGGGACAAGCGGGCTCCTACGAGCAGTACTTC. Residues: CSADEPGQAGSYEQYF.